This T cell receptor beta chain was sequenced in a study of T cell changes during pregnancy in multiple sclerosis. This CDR3 region has 15 residues. Germline loops: CDR1 LNHDA, CDR2 SQIVND (reference sequence). The ends lost 3 bases at V and 7 bases at J; junction bases unmatched: 9. Measured with immunoSEQ multiplex PCR; TCRdb has only the in-frame clones, and not every one. The sample lists more than 90,000 clones, 92% occurring once. The chain uses TRBV19 and TRBJ1-5, with 7 nucleotides matching TRBD1. The specimen was peripheral blood, collected in the first trimester of pregnancy. The clonotype comes from a female donor with multiple sclerosis, enrolled in a pregnancy study. In DNA form, the CDR3 reads TGTGCCAGTAGTATCGGAGGGGGCAGGGGACAGCCCCAGCATTTT. Translated: CASSIGGGRGQPQHF.